This T cell receptor beta chain was sequenced in a study of shared clonotypes between healthy human individuals. Study background: Researchers drew samples from two women and a few men aged 18 to 49.

Trimming took 4 bases from V and 4 from J, leaving 13 bases between them. This CDR3 is built from 14 residues. Germline CDR1 reads LNHDA; CDR2 reads SQIVND (reference sequence). The protocol was immunoSEQ multiplex PCR, while the TCRdb copy is restricted to in-frame clones and leaves out a portion. The sample lists about 710,000 clones, more than 70% occurring once. Caucasian adults living in Nashville, Tennessee, provided all samples. The chain uses TRBV19 and TRBJ1-2; the D gene is possibly TRBD1 (5 bases). The sequence derives from a woman in her twenties or thirties in good health. Sequences were obtained from memory CD4+ T cells sorted from blood. Documented subset: CD45RA-negative fraction. The CDR3 loop reads CASSTDLGAYGYTF. Written as DNA, the CDR3 is TGTGCCAGTAGTACAGACCTCGGGGCCTATGGCTACACCTTC.